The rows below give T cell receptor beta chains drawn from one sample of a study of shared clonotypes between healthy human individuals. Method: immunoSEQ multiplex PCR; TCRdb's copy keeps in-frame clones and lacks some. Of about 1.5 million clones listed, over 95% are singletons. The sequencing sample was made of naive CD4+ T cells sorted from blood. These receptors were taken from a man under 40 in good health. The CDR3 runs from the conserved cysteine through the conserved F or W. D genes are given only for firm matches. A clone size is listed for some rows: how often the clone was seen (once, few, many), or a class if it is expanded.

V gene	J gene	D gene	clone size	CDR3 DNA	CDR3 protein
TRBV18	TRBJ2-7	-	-	TGTGCCAGCTCACGCCCCTCCTCCTACGAGCAGTACTTC	CASSRPSSYEQYF
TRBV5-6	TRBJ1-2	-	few	TGTGCCAGCAGCATTCCCGGTGGGGGTGGCTACACCTTC	CASSIPGGGGYTF
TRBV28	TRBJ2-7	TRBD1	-	TGTGCCAGCAGTCCCCCCGGGACAGGGGCCTACGAGCAGTACTTC	CASSPPGTGAYEQYF
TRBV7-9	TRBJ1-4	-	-	TGTGCCAGCAGCACCACCCGGCCTCCCGGGGTCGGTGAAAAACTGTTTTTT	CASSTTRPPGVGEKLFF
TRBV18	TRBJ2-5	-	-	TGTGCCAGCTCACGTACTACAGGGTCCCAAGAGACCCAGTACTTC	CASSRTTGSQETQYF
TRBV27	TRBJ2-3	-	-	TGTGCCAGCAGCTTGGACACCGGGACAGATACGCAGTATTTT	CASSLDTGTDTQYF
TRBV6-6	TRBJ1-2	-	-	TGTGCCAGCTCACGCCGCGGCTACACCTTC	CASSRRGYTF
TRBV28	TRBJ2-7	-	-	TGTGCCAGCAGTTTAGGGGGACTTTACGAGCAGTACTTC	CASSLGGLYEQYF
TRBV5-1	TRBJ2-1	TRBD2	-	TGCGCCAGCAGCACCGAATTAGCGGGAGGTGAGCAGTTCTTC	CASSTELAGGEQFF
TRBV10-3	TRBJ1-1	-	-	TGTGCCATCCGCGACGGGGGCGCGAGGATGAACACTGAAGCTTTCTTT	CAIRDGGARMNTEAFF
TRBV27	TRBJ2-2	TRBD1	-	TGTGCCCCCCAAGGGACAGGGCAAAACACCGGGGAGCTGTTTTTT	CAPQGTGQNTGELFF
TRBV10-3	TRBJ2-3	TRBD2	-	TGTGCCATCAGGCTTGGGACTAGCGGGACCCCAGATACGCAGTATTTT	CAIRLGTSGTPDTQYF
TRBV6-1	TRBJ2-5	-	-	TGTGCCAGCAGTGAACAGGGGTATGAGACCCAGTACTTC	CASSEQGYETQYF
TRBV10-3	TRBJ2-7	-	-	TGTGCCATCAGTGAGTCAGTAACTTTCTCCTACGAGCAGTACTTC	CAISESVTFSYEQYF
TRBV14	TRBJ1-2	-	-	TGTGCCAGCAGCCAAGGTCTCCAGTATGGCTACACCTTC	CASSQGLQYGYTF
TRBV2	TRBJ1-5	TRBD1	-	TGTGCCAGCAGCCGGGACAGGGGCACTCAGCCCCAGCATTTT	CASSRDRGTQPQHF
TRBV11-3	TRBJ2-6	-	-	TGTGCCAGCAGCTATAAGCCTCGACAAAGTCGGGCCAACGTCCTGACTTTC	CASSYKPRQSRANVLTF
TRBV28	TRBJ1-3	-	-	TGTGCCAGCAGTTACAGGGTGATGGGAAACACCATATATTTT	CASSYRVMGNTIYF
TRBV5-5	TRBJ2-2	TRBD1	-	TGTGCCAGCAGCGGGCGGGACAGGGCTATCACCGGGGAGCTGTTTTTT	CASSGRDRAITGELFF
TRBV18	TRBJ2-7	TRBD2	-	TGTGCCAGCTCACCAGGCCCGGGAGGGGCCTACGAGCAGTACTTC	CASSPGPGGAYEQYF
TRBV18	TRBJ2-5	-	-	TGTGCCAGCTCACCACATCTAGGGGCAGAGACCCAGTACTTC	CASSPHLGAETQYF
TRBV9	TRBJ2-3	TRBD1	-	TGTGCCAGCAGCCCGACCGAGGGACAGGTTATGGGAGATACGCAGTATTTT	CASSPTEGQVMGDTQYF
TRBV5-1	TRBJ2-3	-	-	TGCGCCAGCAGCTTGGTTGGGGGAGATACGCAGTATTTT	CASSLVGGDTQYF
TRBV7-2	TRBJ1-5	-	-	TGTGCCAGCAGCTTAGGTGAAGATCAGCCCCAGCATTTT	CASSLGEDQPQHF
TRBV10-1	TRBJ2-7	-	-	TGCGCCAGCAGTGAGGGCCACGAGCAGTACTTC	CASSEGHEQYF
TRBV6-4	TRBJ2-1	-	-	TGTGCCAGCAGTATCGGGTCCTACAATGAGCAGTTCTTC	CASSIGSYNEQFF
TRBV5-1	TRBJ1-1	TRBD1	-	TGCGCCAGCAGCGGGGGACAGGGACGAAACACTGAAGCTTTCTTT	CASSGGQGRNTEAFF
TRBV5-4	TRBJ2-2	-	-	TGTGCCAGCAGCTTGGTCGGCGGGGAGCTGTTTTTT	CASSLVGGELFF
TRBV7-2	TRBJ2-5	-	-	TGTGCCAGCAGCTCGAAAGAGACCCAGTACTTC	CASSSKETQYF
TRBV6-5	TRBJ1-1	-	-	TGTGCCAGCAGACGCGCGGCCGTCTTAAACACTGAAGCTTTCTTT	CASRRAAVLNTEAFF